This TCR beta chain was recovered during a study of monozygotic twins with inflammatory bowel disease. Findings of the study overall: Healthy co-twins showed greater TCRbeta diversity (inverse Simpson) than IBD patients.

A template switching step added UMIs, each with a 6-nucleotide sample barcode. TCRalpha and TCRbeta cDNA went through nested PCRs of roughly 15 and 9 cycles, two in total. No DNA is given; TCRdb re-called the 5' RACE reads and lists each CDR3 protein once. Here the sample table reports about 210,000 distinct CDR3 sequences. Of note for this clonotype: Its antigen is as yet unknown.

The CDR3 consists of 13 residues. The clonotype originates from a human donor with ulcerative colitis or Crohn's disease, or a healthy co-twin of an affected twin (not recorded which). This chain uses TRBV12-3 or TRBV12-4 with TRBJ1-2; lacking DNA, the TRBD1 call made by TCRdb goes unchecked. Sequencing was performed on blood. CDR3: CASSLSPGVGYTF.